Listed below are T cell receptor beta chains from one sample, sequenced in a study of blood T cell repertoires in COVID-19. Sequencing was performed with immunoSEQ multiplex PCR; in TCRdb, only in-frame clones are kept and a portion is missing. The sample contains 100,000 to 150,000 clones, about 79% of which appear only once. The sample comprised peripheral blood. The receptor source for this set is a woman aged 50 to 65 with acute or convalescent COVID-19. CDR3s include the opening cysteine and the closing phenylalanine or tryptophan. A D gene is named only where the DNA matches it firmly. A row's size may be missing; if present it is once, few, many or a size class.

- | TRBJ1-3 | TRBV9 | - | TGTGCCAGCAGCGGCGGGTTCTCTGGAAACACCATATATTTT | CASSGGFSGNTIYF
TRBD1 | TRBJ1-4 | TRBV11-2 | - | TGTGCCAGCAGCCTAACAGGGGGTAATGAAAAACTGTTTTTT | CASSLTGGNEKLFF
- | TRBJ1-6 | TRBV27 | few | TGTGCCAGCAGTTTAGTCGGGAATTCACCCCTCCACTTT | CASSLVGNSPLHF
- | TRBJ1-4 | TRBV9 | - | TGTGCCAGCAGCGTAGGTAACCAGTTGGCTAATGAAAAACTGTTTTTT | CASSVGNQLANEKLFF
TRBD1 | TRBJ2-2 | TRBV10-3 | - | TGTGCCATCAGTGAGCCTCCGGGACAGCTTACGAACACCGGGGAGCTGTTTTTT | CAISEPPGQLTNTGELFF
- | TRBJ2-3 | TRBV27 | - | TGTGCCAGCAGAACCGGGGGGCACACAGATACGCAGTATTTT | CASRTGGHTDTQYF
- | TRBJ1-1 | TRBV3-1/TRBV3-2 | - | TGTGCCAGCAGCCAAGATCGGGGAACTGAAGCTTTCTTT | CASSQDRGTEAFF
- | TRBJ1-4 | TRBV5-1 | - | TGCGCCAGCAGCTCGACGGGAGGGAGTGAAAAACTGTTTTTT | CASSSTGGSEKLFF
- | TRBJ2-3 | TRBV7-3 | - | TGTGCCAGCAGCTTTTGGGCGGGGTCAGATACGCAGTATTTT | CASSFWAGSDTQYF
- | TRBJ1-1 | TRBV19 | - | TGTGCCAGTAGTAGGGCAGGAGAAGCTTTCTTT | CASSRAGEAFF
- | TRBJ1-4 | TRBV7-8 | - | TGTGCCAGCACCGGTTACGGGGTGGGGGAAAAACTGTTTTTT | CASTGYGVGEKLFF
- | TRBJ1-2 | TRBV3-1/TRBV3-2 | - | TGTGCCAGCAGCCGTATATTTCCGGACGGGGAAGGGTATGGCTACACCTTC | CASSRIFPDGEGYGYTF
- | TRBJ1-3 | TRBV3-1/TRBV3-2 | - | TGTGCCAGCAGGGCTTCCGGGACAGGAAACACCATATATTTT | CASRASGTGNTIYF
- | TRBJ2-1 | TRBV14 | - | TGTGCCAGCAGCCAAGCTCAGGGGTGGGGGGAGCAGTTCTTC | CASSQAQGWGEQFF
TRBD1 | TRBJ2-7 | TRBV28 | few | TGTGCCAGCAGTCTACCGGGACAGCTCTCCTACGAGCAGTACTTC | CASSLPGQLSYEQYF
- | TRBJ1-4 | TRBV5-4 | few | TGTGCCAGCAGCGACAGTAATGAAAAACTGTTTTTT | CASSDSNEKLFF
- | TRBJ1-6 | TRBV30 | - | TGTGCCTGGAGTCGAGACAGCCTCTCCTATAATTCACCCCTCCACTTT | CAWSRDSLSYNSPLHF
TRBD1 | TRBJ1-2 | TRBV10-1 | - | TGCGCCAGCAGGCCGACAGGGGGCTTATATGGCTACACCTTC | CASRPTGGLYGYTF
- | TRBJ2-7 | TRBV2 | - | TGTGCCAGCAGTGAAGCGAGTGGGCGATGGCAGTACTTC | CASSEASGRWQYF
- | TRBJ1-6 | TRBV9 | - | TGTGCCAGCAGCGTAGCTTCTGGGCAGGGTGTTGAGTCACCCCTCCACTTT | CASSVASGQGVESPLHF
TRBD2 | TRBJ2-1 | TRBV4-2 | - | TGTGCCAGCAGCCAAGAAAGCGGGGGGGCCGGTGAGCAGTTCTTC | CASSQESGGAGEQFF
TRBD1 | TRBJ1-2 | TRBV28 | - | TGTGCCAGCAGTCCCGGGACAGCTAACTATGGCTACACCTTC | CASSPGTANYGYTF
TRBD1 | TRBJ2-5 | TRBV19 | - | TGTGCCAGTAGTGTCAGGGGGCCACAAGAGACCCAGTACTTC | CASSVRGPQETQYF
- | TRBJ1-1 | TRBV6-6 | - | TGTGCCAGCACCTACTCGGCAATCACTGAAGCTTTCTTT | CASTYSAITEAFF
- | TRBJ2-3 | TRBV7-6 | - | TGTGCCAGCAGCCCGGGGCCAGGGGCGGGCGCAGATACGCAGTATTTT | CASSPGPGAGADTQYF
TRBD1 | TRBJ1-4 | TRBV7-2 | - | TGTGCCAGCAGCCAGCGGGACAGGGGATCTAATGAAAAACTGTTTTTT | CASSQRDRGSNEKLFF
- | TRBJ2-1 | TRBV14 | - | TGTGCCAGCAGCCAAATAGCCTTCTCATACAATGAGCAGTTCTTC | CASSQIAFSYNEQFF
TRBD2 | TRBJ2-7 | TRBV5-1 | - | TGCGCCAGCACCTGGGGGGCGGGGGGCCGCTACGAGCAGTACTTC | CASTWGAGGRYEQYF
TRBD1 | TRBJ1-4 | TRBV19 | - | TGTGCCAGTAGTACTATACAGGGGGCCGGAGAAAAACTGTTTTTT | CASSTIQGAGEKLFF
TRBD1 | TRBJ1-5 | TRBV25-1 | few | TGTGCCAGCAGTGGTACAGGGGGCAATCAGCCCCAGCATTTT | CASSGTGGNQPQHF
- | TRBJ1-5 | TRBV21-1 | - | TGTGCCAGCAGCAAATTAGAATCGGACAGGACCCATCAGCCCCAGCATTTT | CASSKLESDRTHQPQHF
- | TRBJ2-7 | TRBV3-1/TRBV3-2 | - | TGTGCCAGCAGCCAAGCCTACGGTCGCGAGCAGTACTTC | CASSQAYGREQYF
- | TRBJ1-5 | TRBV6-4 | - | TGTGCCAGCAGGACCGACAGGTTTAATCAACCCCAGCATTTT | CASRTDRFNQPQHF
- | TRBJ1-4 | TRBV5-1 | - | TGCGCCAGCAGCTTAATGCCCAGGGAGGGGGAAAAACTGTTTTTT | CASSLMPREGEKLFF
- | TRBJ1-3 | TRBV3-1/TRBV3-2 | - | TGTGCCAGCAGCCGAATAGAAACAGGGCAAGGAAACACCATATATTTT | CASSRIETGQGNTIYF
TRBD1 | TRBJ1-6 | TRBV6-5 | - | TGTGCCAGCAGTTTCCAACAGGGGCTGAATTCACCCCTCCACTTT | CASSFQQGLNSPLHF
- | TRBJ2-3 | TRBV20-1 | - | TGCAGTGCAATCCTATCGGATACGCAGTATTTT | CSAILSDTQYF
- | TRBJ2-7 | TRBV29-1 | - | TGCAGCGTTGAGGCAGGGGACGGGCACGAGCAGTACTTC | CSVEAGDGHEQYF
TRBD1 | TRBJ2-7 | TRBV12-3/TRBV12-4 | - | TGTGCCAGCAGCCAGGGACAGGTCGGGGAGCAGTACTTC | CASSQGQVGEQYF
TRBD2 | TRBJ2-2 | TRBV5-1 | - | TGCGCCAGCAGCTTGGTGGCGGGGGGGCCATACAGCGGGGAGCTGTTTTTT | CASSLVAGGPYSGELFF
- | TRBJ2-7 | TRBV6-5 | - | TGTGCCAGCAGCCTCGGAGGGGCCCCCGACGAGCAGTACTTC | CASSLGGAPDEQYF
- | TRBJ1-1 | TRBV12-3/TRBV12-4 | - | TGTGCCAGCAGTCCCCCTTCTCGAGCAGAAGCTTTCTTT | CASSPPSRAEAFF
- | TRBJ1-6 | TRBV19 | - | TGTGCCAGTGCAAGTGCGGGACCTGGAGGCTCACCCCTCCACTTT | CASASAGPGGSPLHF
- | TRBJ2-7 | TRBV5-8 | few | TGTGCCAGCAGCTTGACGGGATATGAGTACTTC | CASSLTGYEYF
TRBD1 | TRBJ2-2 | TRBV5-1 | - | TGCGCCAGCAGCTTTCCCCCAGGGGGATCTTGGACCGGGGAGCTGTTTTTT | CASSFPPGGSWTGELFF